The clone carrying this T cell receptor (beta chain) has just a few counts. Its cognate antigen is unknown. Separate cDNA molecules received unique molecular identifiers, which the library attached to them. Using its own MiXCR run on the RACE reads, TCRdb lists one record per CDR3 protein. The table records tens of thousands of distinct CDR3 sequences, around a tenth of them present only once. This sample stems from a study of human T cells and chemical hapten exposure. Study-level points and caveats: Having alopecia, donors may respond immunologically unlike healthy people.

Specified time point: pre-sensitization, week 0. Treatment of the sample: therapeutic diphenylcyclopropenone sensitization with weekly scalp DPC. The study drew its donors from alopecia patients who were 18 to 70 years old and suitable for DPC. This TCR derives from a woman in her forties with alopecia areata. Some clones in this sample may be carry-over from other donors' samples. The source was whole blood, collected in connection with sensitization to the hapten diphenylcyclopropenone (DPC).

CDR3 in DNA: TGCAGCGTGTCCCACGGGGTGGCCTACGAGCAGTACTTC. Translated: CSVSHGVAYEQYF. The rearrangement joins TRBV29-1 to TRBJ2-7; TRBD2 is a possible D gene (5 bases). Germline V gives CDR1 SQVTM, CDR2 ANQGSEA. V was trimmed by 6 bases and J by 2 bases, leaving 14 bases between them. The CDR3 spans 13 residues.